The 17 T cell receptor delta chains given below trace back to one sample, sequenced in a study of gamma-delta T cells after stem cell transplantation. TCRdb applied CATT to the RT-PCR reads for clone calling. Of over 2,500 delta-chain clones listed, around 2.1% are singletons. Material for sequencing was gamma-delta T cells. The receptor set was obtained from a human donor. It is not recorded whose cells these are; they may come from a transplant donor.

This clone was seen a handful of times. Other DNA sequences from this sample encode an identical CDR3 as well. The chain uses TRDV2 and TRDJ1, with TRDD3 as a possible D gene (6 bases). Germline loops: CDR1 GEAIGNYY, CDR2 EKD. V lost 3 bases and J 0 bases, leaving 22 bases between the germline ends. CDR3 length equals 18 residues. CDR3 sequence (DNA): TGTGCCTGTGACCCCGTACTGGGAGATACTAGGTACACCGATAAACTCATCTTT. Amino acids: CACDPVLGDTRYTDKLIF.

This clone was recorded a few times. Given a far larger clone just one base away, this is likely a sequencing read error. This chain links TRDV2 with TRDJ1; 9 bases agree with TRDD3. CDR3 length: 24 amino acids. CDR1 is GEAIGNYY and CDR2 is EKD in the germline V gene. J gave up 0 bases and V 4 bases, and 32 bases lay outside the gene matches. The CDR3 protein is CACDILTGGGRGGGYSTYTDKLIF. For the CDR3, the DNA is TGTGCCTGTGATATATTAACTGGGGGAGGTCGCGGCGGCGGATATTCAACGTACACCGATAAACTCATCTTT.

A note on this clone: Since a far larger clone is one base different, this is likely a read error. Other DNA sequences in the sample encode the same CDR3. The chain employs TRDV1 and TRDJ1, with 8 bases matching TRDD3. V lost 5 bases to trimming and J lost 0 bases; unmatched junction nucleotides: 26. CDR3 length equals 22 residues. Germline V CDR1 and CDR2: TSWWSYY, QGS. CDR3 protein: CALGIAPERGYWGLGYTDKLIF. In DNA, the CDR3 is TGTGCTCTTGGGATTGCCCCGGAGCGGGGATACTGGGGCCTTGGGTACACCGATAAACTCATCTTT.

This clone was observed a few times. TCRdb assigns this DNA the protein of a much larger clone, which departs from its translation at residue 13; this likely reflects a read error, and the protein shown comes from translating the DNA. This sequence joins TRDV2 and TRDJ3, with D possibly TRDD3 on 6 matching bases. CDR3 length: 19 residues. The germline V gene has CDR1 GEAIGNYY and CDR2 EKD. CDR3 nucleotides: TGTGCCTGTGACACCATTTACCGCGGGGGCACCTGGGGCACCCGACAGATGTTTTTC. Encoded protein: CACDTIYRGGTWGTRQMFF.

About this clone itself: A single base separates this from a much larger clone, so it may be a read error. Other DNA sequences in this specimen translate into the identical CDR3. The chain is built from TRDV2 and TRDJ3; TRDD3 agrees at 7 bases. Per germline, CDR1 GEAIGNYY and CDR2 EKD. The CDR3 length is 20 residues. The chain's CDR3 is CACDTAGDSPSSWDTRQMFF. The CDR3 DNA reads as TGCGCCTGTGACACCGCTGGGGATAGCCCCAGCTCCTGGGACACCCGACAGATGTTTTTC.

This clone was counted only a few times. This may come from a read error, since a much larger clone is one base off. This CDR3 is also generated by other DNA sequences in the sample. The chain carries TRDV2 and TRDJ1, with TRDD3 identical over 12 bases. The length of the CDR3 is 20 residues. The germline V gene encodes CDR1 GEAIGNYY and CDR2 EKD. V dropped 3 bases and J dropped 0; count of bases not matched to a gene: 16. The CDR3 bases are TGTGCCTGTGACGCGTTACTGGGGGATACAAGGCTGGGGTACACCGATAAACTCATCTTT. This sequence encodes CACDALLGDTRLGYTDKLIF.

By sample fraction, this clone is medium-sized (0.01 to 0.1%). Here the CDR3 DNA reads TGTGCCTGTGACACTTTGAGTACTGGGGGATACGCCGATAAACTCATCTTT. This sequence encodes CACDTLSTGGYADKLIF. The chain employs TRDV2 and TRDJ1; 13 bases fit TRDD3. With 1 base clipped from V and 3 bases from J, the junction kept 7 bases outside the gene matches. CDR3 length equals 17 residues. Germline CDR1 is GEAIGNYY and CDR2 is EKD.

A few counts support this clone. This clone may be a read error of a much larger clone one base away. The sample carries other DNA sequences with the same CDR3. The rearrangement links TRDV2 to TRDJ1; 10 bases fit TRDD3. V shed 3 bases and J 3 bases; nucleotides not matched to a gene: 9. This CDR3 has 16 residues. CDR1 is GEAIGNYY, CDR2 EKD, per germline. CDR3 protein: CACDRLGDIWPDKLIF. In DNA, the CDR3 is TGTGCCTGTGACCGGCTGGGGGATATTTGGCCCGATAAACTCATCTTT.

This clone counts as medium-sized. The CDR3 DNA reads as TGTGCCTGTGACACCGTCGGAGGATACAAGGGCGATAAACTCATCTTT. Amino acids: CACDTVGGYKGDKLIF. V and J are TRDV2 and TRDJ1; the D gene is possibly TRDD3 (6 bases). V lost 0 bases, J lost 4 bases, and 17 bases lay in between. Germline V gives CDR1 GEAIGNYY, CDR2 EKD. The CDR3 contains 16 residues.

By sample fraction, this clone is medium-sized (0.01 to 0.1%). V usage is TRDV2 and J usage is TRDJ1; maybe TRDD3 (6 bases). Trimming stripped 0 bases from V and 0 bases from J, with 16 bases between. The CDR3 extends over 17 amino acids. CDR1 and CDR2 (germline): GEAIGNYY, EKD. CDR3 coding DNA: TGTGCCTGTGACACCGTAGGGGGAGGGGGGTACACCGATAAACTCATCTTT. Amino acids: CACDTVGGGGYTDKLIF.

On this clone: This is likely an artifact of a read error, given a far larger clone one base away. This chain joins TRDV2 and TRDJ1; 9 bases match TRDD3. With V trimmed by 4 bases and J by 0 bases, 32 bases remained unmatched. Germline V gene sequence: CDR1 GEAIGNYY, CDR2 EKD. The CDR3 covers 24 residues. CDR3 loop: CACDILTGGDCGGGYSTYTDKLIF. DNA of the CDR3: TGTGCCTGTGATATATTAACTGGGGGAGATTGCGGCGGCGGATATTCAACGTACACCGATAAACTCATCTTT.

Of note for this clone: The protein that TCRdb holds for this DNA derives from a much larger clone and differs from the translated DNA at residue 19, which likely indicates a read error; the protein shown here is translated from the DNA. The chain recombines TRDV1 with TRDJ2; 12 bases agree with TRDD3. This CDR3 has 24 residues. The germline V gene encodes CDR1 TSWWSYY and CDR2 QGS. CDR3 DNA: TGTGCTCTTGGGCCCCGAGGGACGCTGACCTCTCATTACTGGGGGATACTTCTGATAGCACAACTATTCTTT. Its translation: CALGPRGTLTSHYWGILLIAQLFF.

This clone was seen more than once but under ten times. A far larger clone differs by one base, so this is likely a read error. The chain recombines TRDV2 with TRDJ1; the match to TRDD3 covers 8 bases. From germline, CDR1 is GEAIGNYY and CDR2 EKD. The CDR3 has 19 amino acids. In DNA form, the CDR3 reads TGTGCCCGTGACACCGTAACTGGGGGCCAAGGGATGTACACCGATAAACTCATCTTT. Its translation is CARDTVTGGQGMYTDKLIF.

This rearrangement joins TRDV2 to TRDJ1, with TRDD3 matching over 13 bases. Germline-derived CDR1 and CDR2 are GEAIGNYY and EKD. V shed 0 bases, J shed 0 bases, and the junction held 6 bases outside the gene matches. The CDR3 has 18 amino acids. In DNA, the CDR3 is TGTGCCTGTGACACCCTACTGGGGGATACGCAGTACACCGATAAACTCATCTTT. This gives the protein CACDTLLGDTQYTDKLIF.

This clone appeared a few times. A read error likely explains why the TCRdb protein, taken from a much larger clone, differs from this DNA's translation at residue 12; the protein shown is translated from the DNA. This CDR3 reads CACDTAQRGGIITDKLIF. CDR3 coding DNA: TGTGCCTGTGACACTGCTCAGAGAGGGGGGATAATAACCGATAAACTCATCTTT. V is TRDV2 and J is TRDJ1; the match to TRDD3 covers 8 bases. In germline, CDR1 is GEAIGNYY, CDR2 EKD. Trimming at V came to 1 base and at J to 2 bases, leaving 14 bases not matched to a gene. The CDR3 sequence is 18 residues long.

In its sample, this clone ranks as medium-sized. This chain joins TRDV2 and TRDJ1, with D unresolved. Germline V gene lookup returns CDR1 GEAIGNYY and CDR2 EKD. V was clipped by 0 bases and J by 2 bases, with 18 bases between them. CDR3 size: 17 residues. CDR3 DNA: TGTGCCTGTGACACCTTTTCGCAACTCGGGGTTACCGATAAACTCATCTTT. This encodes CACDTFSQLGVTDKLIF.

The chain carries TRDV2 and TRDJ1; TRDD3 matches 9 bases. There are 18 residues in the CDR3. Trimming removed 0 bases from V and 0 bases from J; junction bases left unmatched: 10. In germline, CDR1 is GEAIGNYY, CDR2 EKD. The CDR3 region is CACDTLLTGGRYTDKLIF. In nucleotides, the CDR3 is TGTGCCTGTGACACCTTACTGACTGGGGGACGGTACACCGATAAACTCATCTTT.